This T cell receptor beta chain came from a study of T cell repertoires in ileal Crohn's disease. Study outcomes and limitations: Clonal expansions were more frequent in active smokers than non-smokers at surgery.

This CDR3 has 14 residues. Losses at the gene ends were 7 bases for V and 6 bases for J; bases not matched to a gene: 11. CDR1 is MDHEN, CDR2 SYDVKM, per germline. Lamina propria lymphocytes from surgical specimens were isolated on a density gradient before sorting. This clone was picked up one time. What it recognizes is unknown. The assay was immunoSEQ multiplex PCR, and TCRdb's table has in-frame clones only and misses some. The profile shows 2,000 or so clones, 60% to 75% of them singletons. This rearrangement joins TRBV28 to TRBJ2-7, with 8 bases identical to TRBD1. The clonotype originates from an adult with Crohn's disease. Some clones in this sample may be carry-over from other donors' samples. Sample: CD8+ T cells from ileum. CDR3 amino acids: CASTPTGVGSEQYF. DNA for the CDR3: TGTGCCAGCACCCCGACAGGGGTGGGCTCCGAGCAGTACTTC.